Each of the 8 T cell receptor beta chains below was sequenced from the same sample in a study of blood T cell repertoires in COVID-19. The method was immunoSEQ multiplex PCR; TCRdb's version includes in-frame clones alone and lacks a portion of them. The data contain approximately 300,000 clones, roughly nine tenths of them singletons. The specimen was PBMCs or T cells enriched from blood (not recorded which). The receptors come from a woman younger than 35 who had recovered from COVID-19.

The rearrangement joins TRBV6-2 or TRBV6-3 to TRBJ2-7, with 9 nucleotides matching TRBD1. Looked up from germline, CDR1 is MNHEY and CDR2 is SVGEGT. The CDR3 covers 15 residues. Germline trimming cut 6 bases from V and 2 bases from J; bases unmatched to any gene: 8. This chain's CDR3 is CASSRPRDRAYEQYF. The DNA for the CDR3 is TGTGCCAGCAGCCGTCCCCGGGACAGGGCCTACGAGCAGTACTTC.

The CDR3 coding sequence is TGCGCCAGCAGTGACCCCCGTGGCAGCGACAATGAGCAGTTCTTC. It codes for CASSDPRGSDNEQFF. This sequence joins TRBV10-1 and TRBJ2-1, with D uncertain. The CDR3 length is 15 residues. V lost 3 bases and J 5 bases, leaving 14 bases between the germline ends. Germline V CDR1 and CDR2: WNHNN, SYGVQD (reference sequence).

The chain has TRBV11-2 and TRBJ1-6, with TRBD1 matching over 10 bases. CDR3 size: 18 residues. Germline lookup yields CDR1 SGHAT and CDR2 FQNNGV. V lost 5 bases to trimming and J lost 11 bases; unmatched junction nucleotides: 18. The CDR3 DNA reads TGTGCCAGCAGCCATACGAGACAGGGGGCCTTTTTAGGGGCACCCCTCCACTTT. Protein: CASSHTRQGAFLGAPLHF. Variable domain in full (rest from reference TRBV11-2 and TRBJ1-6): EAGVAQSPRYKIIEKRQSVAFWCNPISGHATLYWYQQILGQGPKLLIQFQNNGVVDDSQLPKDRFSAERLKGVDSTLKIQPAKLEDSAVYLCASSHTRQGAFLGAPLHFGNGTRLTVT.

The sample holds one count of this clone. The chain links TRBV18 to TRBJ2-1, with D maybe TRBD2 (6 bases). CDR1 KGHSH and CDR2 LQKENI come from the germline V gene. This CDR3 comprises 14 residues. The V end lost 8 bases, the J end lost 4 bases, and 15 bases lay between the germline ends. The chain's CDR3 is CASAFRDFYNEQFF. The CDR3 DNA reads TGTGCCAGCGCCTTCCGGGACTTTTACAATGAGCAGTTCTTC. Using reference TRBV18 and TRBJ2-1 for the parts outside the CDR3, the full variable domain is NAGVMQNPRHLVRRRGQEARLRCSPMKGHSHVYWYRQLPEEGLKFMVYLQKENIIDESGMPKERFSAEFPKEGPSILRIQQVVRGDSAAYFCASAFRDFYNEQFFGPGTRLTVL.

This sequence joins TRBV12-3 or TRBV12-4 and TRBJ1-6, with D tentatively TRBD1 (5 bases). With 2 bases removed from V and 10 bases from J, the gap between germline ends came to 9 bases. The CDR3 has 13 residues. Here the CDR3 DNA reads TGTGCCAGCAGTTTAAAACAGGCCTCACCCCTCCACTTT. Amino acids: CASSLKQASPLHF.

The chain couples TRBV29-1 to TRBJ2-1; tentatively, D is TRBD2 (6 bases). The ends were cut back, 7 bases at V and 6 bases at J, with 19 bases in the middle. Germline CDR1 reads SQVTM; CDR2 reads ANQGSEA. The CDR3 contains 14 residues. The CDR3 nucleotides read TGCAGCGCCACAGGAGCGGGTATCGGCAATGAGCAGTTCTTC. It is translated as CSATGAGIGNEQFF.

The rearrangement links TRBV30 to TRBJ2-1; D possibly corresponds to TRBD2 (6 bases). V was trimmed by 2 bases and J by 4 bases, leaving 9 bases between them. CDR1 and CDR2 from the germline V gene are GTSNPN and SVGIG (reference sequence). The CDR3 has 13 residues. As DNA, the CDR3 is TGTGCCTGGAGTCAGGAGGGATACAATGAGCAGTTCTTC. As protein: CAWSQEGYNEQFF.

CDR3 nucleotides: TGTGCCAGCAGCCAACAAGCGGGGATGATCGAGACCCAGTACTTC. Residues: CASSQQAGMIETQYF. The rearrangement links TRBV3-1 (or the pseudogene TRBV3-2) to TRBJ2-5; 7 nucleotides align to TRBD2. The CDR3 spans 15 residues. CDR1 is LGHDT and CDR2 is YNNKEL in the germline V gene (reference sequence). With V trimmed by 2 bases and J by 5 bases, 8 bases remained unmatched.